This TCR beta chain was retrieved from a study of T cells in Graves' hyperthyroidism and ophthalmopathy. Uncontrolled infection, other autoimmune disease, pregnancy or lactation excluded patients. About this clonotype: Antigen specificity is unknown.

Study-wide results and limits: In the blood, most expanded thyroid clonotypes above 0.001 appeared as well. Stable hyperthyroidism and ophthalmopathy were separated using 13 V-J signatures.

Researchers took RNA transcripts and amplified the TCR beta CDR3 regions from them. TCR CDR3 underwent first-round RT-PCR with the HTBI primer set. TCRdb itself ran the multiplex PCR reads through MiXCR, one entry per CDR3 protein. The data contain 480,000 or so distinct CDR3 sequences, 46% of them singletons. The germline V gene has CDR1 DFQATT and CDR2 SNEGSKA (reference sequence). Between the trimmed V and J ends, which lost 1 base and 4 bases, there was a span of 14 bases. This CDR3 has 15 residues. This sequence joins TRBV20-1 and TRBJ1-5, with D possibly being TRBD1 (5 bases). The receptor comes from an adult woman with Graves' disease, either hyperthyroidism or ophthalmopathy (not recorded which). Source material: peripheral blood or thyroid tissue (not recorded which). The CDR3 loop reads CSARVGGTGNQPQHF. The CDR3 DNA reads as TGCAGTGCTAGAGTGGGGGGAACGGGGAATCAGCCCCAGCATTTT.